The 12 T cell receptor beta chains listed next were all sequenced from one sample in a study of blood T cell repertoires in COVID-19. Measured with immunoSEQ multiplex PCR; TCRdb has only the in-frame clones, and not every one. The sample carries roughly 290,000 clones, 80% to 95% recorded once. Sequenced input: peripheral blood. Receptor source: a young woman with COVID-19, enrolled during active disease.

This clone was detected once. The V call is TRBV4-1, the J call TRBJ2-7; 10 nucleotides match TRBD2. Trimming cost V 0 bases and J 1 base; bases outside gene matches: 6. CDR1 and CDR2 (germline): MGHRA, YSYEKL. The CDR3 spans 17 residues. CDR3 sequence reads: CASSQERGTSVSYEQYF. DNA of the CDR3: TGCGCCAGCAGCCAAGAGAGGGGGACTAGCGTTTCCTACGAGCAGTACTTC.

V and J are TRBV28 and TRBJ1-5; D ambiguous. The germline V gene encodes CDR1 MDHEN and CDR2 SYDVKM. The CDR3 runs 16 residues. Trimming took off 7 bases at V and 4 bases at J, with 20 bases between the two ends. DNA for the CDR3: TGTGCCAGCACCGCTTACAGACGGGGTGGGAATCAGCCCCAGCATTTT. Protein sequence: CASTAYRRGGNQPQHF.

This chain joins TRBV9 and TRBJ1-4; 11 positions agree with TRBD1. Looked up from germline, CDR1 is SGDLS and CDR2 is YYNGEE. This CDR3 is built from 14 residues. The ends lost 4 bases at V and 7 bases at J; junction bases unmatched: 3. CDR3 in DNA: TGTGCCAGCAGCCCCGGGACAGGGGGTGAAAAACTGTTTTTT. Its translation is CASSPGTGGEKLFF.

The chain combines TRBV30 with TRBJ2-1; tentative D call: TRBD2 (5 bases). Germline-derived CDR1 and CDR2 are GTSNPN and SVGIG (reference sequence). This CDR3 is 14 amino acids long. V shed 5 bases and J shed 9 bases, with 20 bases lying between them. CDR3 residues: CAWVTTVLFGEQFF. The CDR3 region has the DNA TGTGCCTGGGTGACTACGGTTCTGTTCGGTGAGCAGTTCTTC.

The V gene is TRBV25-1, the J gene TRBJ2-3; 11 nucleotides align to TRBD2. J gave up 3 bases and V 1 base, and 9 bases lay outside the gene matches. The CDR3 runs to 18 residues. The germline CDR1 and CDR2 sequences are MGHDK and SYGVNS. The CDR3 reads CASSEFSRLAGRTDTQYF. CDR3 coding DNA: TGTGCCAGCAGTGAATTCTCCCGACTAGCGGGAAGAACAGATACGCAGTATTTT. Variable domain in full (rest from reference TRBV25-1 and TRBJ2-3): EADIYQTPRYLVIGTGKKITLECSQTMGHDKMYWYQQDPGMELHLIHYSYGVNSTEKGDLSSESTVSRIRTEHFPLTLESARPSHTSQYLCASSEFSRLAGRTDTQYFGPGTRLTVL.

The chain links TRBV10-1 to TRBJ2-5; maybe TRBD2 (5 bases). Trimming cost V 2 bases and J 4 bases, with 11 bases left between them. The CDR3 consists of 14 residues. Germline V lookup: CDR1 WNHNN, CDR2 SYGVQD (reference sequence). Here the CDR3 DNA reads TGCGCCAGCAGTGAGGGTGGACTGGCAGAGACCCAGTACTTC. The encoded protein is CASSEGGLAETQYF.

This chain uses TRBV5-5 with TRBJ1-4; the match to TRBD1 covers 8 bases. Germline V gene lookup returns CDR1 SGHKS and CDR2 YYEKEE (reference sequence). V lost 5 bases to trimming and J lost 2 bases; unmatched junction nucleotides: 5. This CDR3 comprises 15 residues. The CDR3 loop reads CASREQGATNEKLFF. In nucleotides, the CDR3 is TGTGCCAGCAGAGAGCAGGGGGCGACTAATGAAAAACTGTTTTTT.

This clone appeared many times. The gene calls are TRBV29-1 and TRBJ2-2; 11 positions agree with TRBD2. This CDR3 region has 15 residues. Germline CDR1 reads SQVTM; CDR2 reads ANQGSEA. The junction had 4 bases not matched to a gene; V was cut back by 4 bases and J by 3 bases. The CDR3 DNA is TGCAGCGTTGCTGGGACTAGCGGATACACCGGGGAGCTGTTTTTT. Protein product: CSVAGTSGYTGELFF.

This clone was counted a single time. This rearrangement joins TRBV5-1 to TRBJ2-3, with D perhaps matching TRBD2 (6 bases). The ends were cut back, 6 bases at V and 6 bases at J, with 14 bases in the middle. This CDR3 is 13 amino acids long. CDR1 and CDR2 from the germline V gene are SGHRS and YFSETQ. The CDR3 loop is CASTGRGGDTQYF. The CDR3 DNA sequence: TGCGCCAGCACGGGACGTGGGGGGGATACGCAGTATTTT.

Written as DNA, the CDR3 is TGTGCCAGCAGCACCACAGGGGATAGGCGTCAGCCCCAGCATTTT. Protein: CASSTTGDRRQPQHF. The chain uses TRBV6-5 and TRBJ1-5; 7 bases map to TRBD1. The CDR3 is 15 residues long. Germline lookup yields CDR1 MNHEY and CDR2 SVGAGI. V shed 6 bases and J 6 bases; nucleotides not matched to a gene: 11.

This clone has ten or more counts. This chain joins TRBV6-1 and TRBJ2-3; 9 nucleotides align to TRBD2. The trim removed 3 bases at V and 3 bases at J, leaving 4 bases unmatched. There are 15 residues in the CDR3. Germline values: CDR1 MNHNS, CDR2 SASEGT. This chain's CDR3 is CASSELSGSTDTQYF. The CDR3 coding sequence is TGTGCCAGCAGTGAGCTTAGCGGGAGTACAGATACGCAGTATTTT.

The rearrangement joins TRBV11-2 to TRBJ2-7; the D gene is possibly TRBD1 (6 bases). The V end lost 0 bases, the J end lost 4 bases, and 13 bases lay between the germline ends. The CDR3 runs to 15 residues. Germline lookup yields CDR1 SGHAT and CDR2 FQNNGV. CDR3 DNA sequence: TGTGCCAGCAGCTTAGATCTAGCCAGGGGATACGAGCAGTACTTC. Translated, it gives CASSLDLARGYEQYF.